This TCR beta chain was recovered during a study of CD8+ T cells in alopecia areata. Sample treatment: oral pan-JAK inhibitor, 5-10 mg twice daily. Following RNA extraction, reverse transcription yielded cDNA that acted as the sequencing template. Sequenced by immunoSEQ multiplex PCR; TCRdb stores in-frame clones only, minus some. The sample gives 150,000 to 200,000 clones, under 80% of which show up once; approximately 1.3% is in the top ten. The junction had 0 bases not matched to a gene; V was cut back by 0 bases and J by 1 base. Germline CDR1 is ENHRY and CDR2 is SYGVKD. This CDR3 is built from 15 residues. This clone was detected only a few times.

This sequence originates from a human donor with alopecia areata. The chain combines TRBV10-3 with TRBJ2-3, with 8 bases lining up with TRBD1. Sequences were derived from CD4+ T cells sorted from blood, sampled around week 50, from a patient treated with tofacitinib. The CDR3 sequence is CAISESDRGTDTQYF. The CDR3 bases are TGTGCCATCAGTGAGTCGGACAGGGGCACAGATACGCAGTATTTT.